One sample yielded the 14 T cell receptor beta chains listed below, sequenced in a study of immune heterogeneity within non-small cell lung tumors. It was a multiplex PCR that amplified TCR beta CDR3, with 32 V and 13 J primers. TCRdb redid the calling of the multiplex PCR reads with MiXCR, one entry per CDR3 protein. The data contain approximately 31,000 distinct CDR3 sequences, around 28% of them singletons. Bulk tumor gDNA, roughly 600 ng per sample, served as the TCR template. Several biopsies per primary tumor, spaced far apart, were taken during surgery. The study cohort was described as untreated, and its members had newly diagnosed non-small cell lung cancer. They went on to have curative surgery. Sequencing used lung tumor tissue. Receptors originate from a man aged 40-49 years with non-small cell lung cancer.

This clonotype was detected only a few times. This chain joins TRBV12-3 or TRBV12-4 and TRBJ2-2; D is uncertain. Trimming removed 7 bases at V and 4 bases at J, with 10 bases between. The CDR3 length is 13 residues. CDR3 in amino acids: CASNPISTGELFF. CDR3 in DNA: TGTGCCAGCAACCCCATAAGCACCGGGGAGCTGTTTTTT.

The chain couples TRBV20-1 to TRBJ2-7; 13 bases agree with TRBD2. After removal of 6 bases from V and 4 bases from J, the junction contained 9 bases not matched to a gene. This CDR3 region has 15 residues. CDR1 and CDR2 (germline): DFQATT, SNEGSKA (reference sequence). The CDR3 DNA reads as TGCAGTGCGAGAACGGGACTAGCGGGATTGTACGAGCAGTACTTC. Translating gives CSARTGLAGLYEQYF.

Comments on this clonotype: A much larger clone differs by one base, so this may be a read error. This sequence joins TRBV10-3 and TRBJ1-5; 9 nucleotides line up with TRBD1. Germline values: CDR1 ENHRY, CDR2 SYGVKD. This CDR3 comprises 15 residues. The CDR3 is CAISESRTGDQPQDF. The CDR3, as DNA: TGTGCCATCAGTGAGTCTAGGACAGGGGATCAGCCCCAGGATTTT.

Comment on this clonotype: A much larger clone differs from this one at a single base, so this may be a read error. This chain connects TRBV27 to TRBJ2-3; no clear D gene. The ends were cut back, 10 bases at V and 1 base at J, with 15 bases in the middle. Germline assignment: CDR1 MNHEY and CDR2 SMNVEV (reference sequence). The CDR3 length is 14 residues. CDR3 bases: TGTGCCAACAGATTTAGGATGGGCACAGATACGCAGTATTTT. Its translation: CANRFRMGTDTQYF.

Worth noting for this clonotype: This may come from a read error, since a much larger clone is one base off. The chain recombines TRBV7-3 with TRBJ1-2; maybe TRBD1 (5 bases). In germline, CDR1 is SGHTA, CDR2 FQGTGA. CDR3 length equals 15 residues. Between the trimmed V and J ends, which lost 2 bases and 9 bases, there was a span of 19 bases. CDR3 in amino acids: CASSLGVRGSNCYTF. The CDR3 bases are TGTGCCAGCAGCTTAGGAGTGAGGGGCTCGAATTGCTACACCTTC.

V usage is TRBV20-1 and J usage is TRBJ2-7; 13 bases line up with TRBD2. The V gene's germline CDR1 is DFQATT and CDR2 SNEGSKA (reference sequence). The CDR3 runs 15 residues. The J segment lost 4 bases and the V segment lost 6 bases, leaving 9 bases of the junction unmatched. The CDR3 sequence is CSARTGLAGSYEQYF. DNA for the CDR3: TGCAGTGCGAGAACGGGACTAGCGGGATCGTACGAGCAGTACTTC.

The rearrangement joins TRBV7-3 to TRBJ1-3; 7 bases align to TRBD1. Germline V CDR1 and CDR2: SGHTA, FQGTGA. The J segment lost 4 bases and the V segment lost 6 bases, leaving 9 bases of the junction unmatched. This CDR3 has 15 residues. For the CDR3, the DNA is TGTGCCAGCAGAGATACAGGGGTTTCGGGAAACACCATATATTTT. Translation gives CASRDTGVSGNTIYF.

The sample holds many counts of this clonotype. The gene calls are TRBV14 and TRBJ1-2, with no clear D. Germline CDR1 SGHDN, CDR2 FVKESK. Trimming removed 1 base at V and 7 bases at J, with 19 bases between. CDR3 length: 16 amino acids. The CDR3 here is CASSQGPGRVMRGYTF. The CDR3 nucleotides read TGTGCCAGCAGCCAAGGTCCGGGGAGAGTGATGCGTGGCTACACCTTC.

CDR3 coding DNA: TGTGCCAGCAGCTTCAGGGGGCGGGACACTGAAGCTTTCTTT. It yields the protein CASSFRGRDTEAFF. The rearrangement links TRBV7-9 to TRBJ1-1; TRBD1 matches 8 bases. The CDR3 runs 14 residues. Germline CDR1 is SEHNR and CDR2 is FQNEAQ (reference sequence). Trimming took 3 bases from V and 3 from J; bases not matched to a gene: 3.

This clonotype was observed many times. V and J are TRBV20-1 and TRBJ1-1; 8 bases agree with TRBD1. The length of the CDR3 is 16 residues. With 0 bases clipped from V and 3 bases from J, the junction kept 9 bases outside the gene matches. Germline loops: CDR1 DFQATT, CDR2 SNEGSKA (reference sequence). CDR3 DNA: TGCAGTGCTAGAGACAGGGGCAGGGGGCATGACACTGAAGCTTTCTTT. The encoded protein is CSARDRGRGHDTEAFF.

This clonotype has a count of ten or more. The CDR3 DNA sequence: TGTGCCATCAGTGCAGGGTCGGACGGAAACACCATATATTTT. Translating gives CAISAGSDGNTIYF. The V and J genes are TRBV10-3 and TRBJ1-3, with D possibly being TRBD1 (5 bases). V was cut by 4 bases and J by 4 bases, with 11 bases left in between. Germline loops: CDR1 ENHRY, CDR2 SYGVKD. The CDR3 has 14 amino acids.

CDR3 loop: CAWSVRPISSYNEQFF. The CDR3 bases are TGTGCCTGGAGTGTACGGCCAATCAGCTCCTACAATGAGCAGTTCTTC. The rearrangement links TRBV30 to TRBJ2-1; D gene uncertain. This CDR3 region has 16 residues. Deletions cut 0 bases from V and 0 bases from J, with 12 bases between. Germline CDR1 GTSNPN, CDR2 SVGIG (reference sequence). Full variable domain (outside the CDR3, taken from reference TRBV30 and TRBJ2-1): SQTIHQWPATLVQPVGSPLSLECTVEGTSNPNLYWYRQAAGRGLQLLFYSVGIGQISSEVPQNLSASRPQDRQFILSSKKLLLSDSGFYLCAWSVRPISSYNEQFFGPGTRLTVL.

Remarks on this clonotype: A single base separates this from a much larger clone, so it may be a read error. The rearrangement links TRBV6-2 or TRBV6-3 to TRBJ1-6; no definite D call. Trimming removed 5 bases from V and 6 bases from J, with 14 bases in between. Germline CDR1 and CDR2: MNHEY and SVGEGT. This CDR3 contains 15 residues. In DNA form, the CDR3 reads TGTGCCAGCAGTAGAGGAGAGCCCATTAATTCACCCCTCCACTTT. Residues: CASSRGEPINSPLHF.

This clonotype was seen a handful of times. This chain joins TRBV19 and TRBJ2-1; 9 nucleotides line up with TRBD2. The CDR3 is 17 residues long. Trimming at V came to 5 bases and at J to 5 bases, leaving 13 bases not matched to a gene. In germline, CDR1 is LNHDA, CDR2 SQIVND (reference sequence). CDR3 in DNA: TGTGCCAGTAGTCGGATTTTTGGGACTAGCATCAACAATGAGCAGTTCTTC. This codes for CASSRIFGTSINNEQFF.